The rows below give T cell receptor beta chains drawn from one sample of a study of blood T cell repertoires in COVID-19. Measured with immunoSEQ multiplex PCR; TCRdb has only the in-frame clones, and not every one. The top ten hold roughly 20% of the sample, which has 200,000 or so clones, around 84% seen once. The sequenced sample consisted of peripheral blood. These receptors all come from a human donor in a cohort sampled during active COVID-19. Both conserved end residues are part of each CDR3. D genes are given only for firm matches. Rows give clone size only sometimes, using once, few, many, or a class for an expanded clone.

CDR3: CASSDSSGVPYNEQFF
DNA: TGTGCCAGCAGTGACTCTTCCGGGGTACCCTACAATGAGCAGTTCTTC
J: TRBJ2-1
size: few
V: TRBV6-4
D: -

CDR3: CASSSDSRFAGELFF
DNA: TGTGCCAGCAGCTCTGATTCTAGGTTCGCCGGGGAGCTGTTTTTT
J: TRBJ2-2
size: -
V: TRBV7-9
D: -

CDR3: CASQREGEAFF
DNA: TGTGCCAGCCAGAGGGAGGGTGAAGCTTTCTTT
J: TRBJ1-1
size: -
V: TRBV18
D: -

CDR3: CASSIHGEGQVAFF
DNA: TGTGCCAGTAGTATACATGGAGAGGGACAGGTGGCTTTCTTT
J: TRBJ1-1
size: -
V: TRBV19
D: TRBD1

CDR3: CSVETGSNTGELFF
DNA: TGCAGCGTTGAGACAGGGTCGAACACCGGGGAGCTGTTTTTT
J: TRBJ2-2
size: -
V: TRBV29-1
D: TRBD1

CDR3: CASSFVAGATGELFF
DNA: TGTGCCAGCAGCTTCGTAGCGGGAGCCACCGGGGAGCTGTTTTTT
J: TRBJ2-2
size: -
V: TRBV5-6
D: TRBD2

CDR3: CASSPNRRSNEQFF
DNA: TGCGCCAGCAGCCCTAACAGAAGATCCAATGAGCAGTTCTTC
J: TRBJ2-1
size: -
V: TRBV5-1
D: -

CDR3: CASSPGQKNIQYF
DNA: TGTGCCAGCAGCCCGGGACAGAAAAACATTCAGTACTTC
J: TRBJ2-4
size: -
V: TRBV3-1/TRBV3-2
D: TRBD1

CDR3: CASSRGTGGNSPLHF
DNA: TGTGCCAGTAGTCGCGGAACAGGGGGGAATTCACCCCTCCACTTT
J: TRBJ1-6
size: few
V: TRBV19
D: TRBD1

CDR3: CASNPPQAGGIYEQYF
DNA: TGTGCCAGCAACCCCCCGCAAGCGGGAGGGATTTACGAGCAGTACTTC
J: TRBJ2-7
size: -
V: TRBV28
D: TRBD2

CDR3: CASSAPGFLDTQYF
DNA: TGTGCCAGCAGTGCCCCGGGATTTCTTGATACGCAGTATTTT
J: TRBJ2-3
size: -
V: TRBV28
D: -

CDR3: CASSQGGEWNQPQHF
DNA: TGCGCCAGCAGCCAAGGTGGGGAGTGGAATCAGCCCCAGCATTTT
J: TRBJ1-5
size: -
V: TRBV4-1
D: -

CDR3: CASREGSSYEQYF
DNA: TGTGCCAGCCGGGAAGGGTCCTCCTACGAGCAGTACTTC
J: TRBJ2-7
size: -
V: TRBV10-3
D: -

CDR3: CASSASSGGAEKLFF
DNA: TGCGCCAGCAGTGCGAGTTCAGGGGGCGCCGAAAAACTGTTTTTT
J: TRBJ1-4
size: -
V: TRBV10-1
D: TRBD1

CDR3: CAGQRWVQETQYF
DNA: TGTGCCGGGCAGAGATGGGTACAAGAGACCCAGTACTTC
J: TRBJ2-5
size: -
V: TRBV2
D: -

CDR3: CASSRRSGYGYTF
DNA: TGCGCCAGCAGCCGCCGGTCGGGCTATGGCTACACCTTC
J: TRBJ1-2
size: -
V: TRBV23-1
D: -

CDR3: CASSLVRLQGQETQYF
DNA: TGTGCCAGCAGCTTAGTACGTCTGCAGGGTCAAGAGACCCAGTACTTC
J: TRBJ2-5
size: -
V: TRBV7-9
D: -

CDR3: CASRREEGETQYF
DNA: TGTGCCAGCAGAAGGGAGGAGGGAGAGACCCAGTACTTC
J: TRBJ2-5
size: -
V: TRBV6-5
D: -

CDR3: CASSGLQGLTGELFF
DNA: TGTGCCAGCAGTGGGTTACAGGGTTTGACCGGGGAGCTGTTTTTT
J: TRBJ2-2
size: -
V: TRBV2
D: -

CDR3: CASSAGLAGDNEQFF
DNA: TGTGCCAGCAGTGCGGGACTAGCGGGGGACAATGAGCAGTTCTTC
J: TRBJ2-1
size: few
V: TRBV7-9
D: TRBD2

CDR3: CASSIGQGTEAFF
DNA: TGCGCCAGCAGCATAGGACAAGGTACTGAAGCTTTCTTT
J: TRBJ1-1
size: -
V: TRBV5-1
D: -

CDR3: CASSQTGGGRNIQYF
DNA: TGTGCCAGCAGCCAGACAGGGGGTGGCAGAAACATTCAGTACTTC
J: TRBJ2-4
size: -
V: TRBV3-1/TRBV3-2
D: TRBD1

CDR3: CASSLGSNEQFF
DNA: TGTGCCAGTAGCCTCGGGAGCAATGAGCAGTTCTTC
J: TRBJ2-1
size: few
V: TRBV9
D: -

CDR3: CASDRGNVGTDTQYF
DNA: TGCGCCAGCGACCGAGGGAACGTGGGCACAGATACGCAGTATTTT
J: TRBJ2-3
size: once
V: TRBV5-1
D: -

CDR3: CASSFTRLAPRSALHF
DNA: TGTGCCAGCAGCTTCACGAGGCTGGCTCCGCGAAGCGCCCTCCACTTT
J: TRBJ1-6
size: -
V: TRBV7-9
D: -

CDR3: CASTLGRVHEQFF
DNA: TGTGCCAGCACCTTGGGCAGGGTCCATGAGCAGTTCTTC
J: TRBJ2-1
size: -
V: TRBV12-3/TRBV12-4
D: -

CDR3: CASSPGLEIDTQYF
DNA: TGTGCCAGCAGCCCGGGTCTCGAAATCGATACGCAGTATTTT
J: TRBJ2-3
size: once
V: TRBV4-2
D: -

CDR3: CASSLARETQYF
DNA: TGTGCCAGCAGTTTAGCGCGAGAGACCCAGTACTTC
J: TRBJ2-5
size: -
V: TRBV12-3/TRBV12-4
D: -

CDR3: CASSFSRGDETQYF
DNA: TGTGCCAGCAGCTTTTCTCGGGGGGATGAGACCCAGTACTTC
J: TRBJ2-5
size: once
V: TRBV11-2
D: TRBD2

CDR3: CASRSGQKETQYF
DNA: TGTGCCAGCAGATCCGGACAGAAAGAGACCCAGTACTTC
J: TRBJ2-5
size: -
V: TRBV12-3/TRBV12-4
D: -

CDR3: CATAGSRPWRSPLHF
DNA: TGTGCCACAGCGGGGTCCCGACCTTGGAGATCACCCCTCCACTTT
J: TRBJ1-6
size: -
V: TRBV15
D: -

CDR3: CASSNLMNTEAFF
DNA: TGTGCCAGCAGTAATTTAATGAACACTGAAGCTTTCTTT
J: TRBJ1-1
size: -
V: TRBV7-9
D: -

CDR3: CASRYSGANVLTF
DNA: TGTGCCAGCAGGTACTCTGGGGCCAACGTCCTGACTTTC
J: TRBJ2-6
size: -
V: TRBV3-1/TRBV3-2
D: -

CDR3: CASTPAGYSSYNSPLHF
DNA: TGTGCCAGCACCCCGGCGGGTTACAGCTCCTATAATTCACCCCTCCACTTT
J: TRBJ1-6
size: few
V: TRBV28
D: -

CDR3: CASSLQRLAAGNIQYF
DNA: TGTGCCAGCAGTTTACAAAGACTAGCGGCGGGGAACATTCAGTACTTC
J: TRBJ2-4
size: -
V: TRBV28
D: TRBD2

CDR3: CASSKGRVTEAFF
DNA: TGTGCCAGCAGCAAGGGGAGGGTCACTGAAGCTTTCTTT
J: TRBJ1-1
size: -
V: TRBV27
D: -

CDR3: CSASRFNGELFF
DNA: TGCAGTGCTAGTCGGTTTAACGGGGAGCTGTTTTTT
J: TRBJ2-2
size: -
V: TRBV20-1
D: -

CDR3: CASSPRGGGIHGYTF
DNA: TGTGCCAGCAGCCCAAGGGGGGGAGGGATCCATGGCTACACCTTC
J: TRBJ1-2
size: -
V: TRBV6-5
D: -

CDR3: CAWSPFEAGDPNTGELFF
DNA: TGTGCCTGGAGTCCTTTTGAAGCGGGGGACCCGAACACCGGGGAGCTGTTTTTT
J: TRBJ2-2
size: -
V: TRBV30
D: TRBD2

CDR3: CASSDLGGQETQETQYF
DNA: TGTGCCAGCAGTGACCTCGGGGGACAGGAAACGCAAGAGACCCAGTACTTC
J: TRBJ2-5
size: -
V: TRBV6-1
D: TRBD1

CDR3: CASSVDRAGANVLTF
DNA: TGTGCCAGCAGTGTCGACAGGGCTGGGGCCAACGTCCTGACTTTC
J: TRBJ2-6
size: -
V: TRBV27
D: TRBD1

CDR3: CASRTGSSYNSPLHF
DNA: TGTGCCAGCAGAACTGGGAGCTCCTATAATTCACCCCTCCACTTT
J: TRBJ1-6
size: -
V: TRBV5-8
D: -

CDR3: CASSPRQGSEAFF
DNA: TGTGCCAGCAGCCCCCGACAGGGCTCTGAAGCTTTCTTT
J: TRBJ1-1
size: -
V: TRBV3-1/TRBV3-2
D: TRBD1

CDR3: CASSPGQPNYGYTF
DNA: TGTGCCAGCTCACCGGGACAACCTAACTATGGCTACACCTTC
J: TRBJ1-2
size: -
V: TRBV18
D: -

CDR3: CASSKGPGQGASDEQFF
DNA: TGCGCCAGCAGCAAGGGACCGGGACAGGGGGCTTCGGATGAGCAGTTCTTC
J: TRBJ2-1
size: -
V: TRBV5-1
D: TRBD1

CDR3: CASRILSPNYGYTF
DNA: TGTGCCAGCAGGATTTTAAGCCCTAACTATGGCTACACCTTC
J: TRBJ1-2
size: -
V: TRBV6-5
D: -

CDR3: CASSSGSTGVRTDTQYF
DNA: TGTGCCAGCAGTTCGGGAAGTACAGGGGTCCGCACAGATACGCAGTATTTT
J: TRBJ2-3
size: -
V: TRBV27
D: TRBD1

CDR3: CASSLATSGSHEQFF
DNA: TGTGCCAGCAGCTTAGCGACTAGCGGGAGCCATGAGCAGTTCTTC
J: TRBJ2-1
size: -
V: TRBV7-6
D: TRBD2

CDR3: CASSKGSRTGELFF
DNA: TGTGCCAGCAGCAAAGGGTCTAGGACCGGGGAGCTGTTTTTT
J: TRBJ2-2
size: -
V: TRBV21-1
D: -

CDR3: CASSRLASGPSGANVLTF
DNA: TGCGCCAGCAGCCGCTTGGCTAGCGGTCCCTCTGGGGCCAACGTCCTGACTTTC
J: TRBJ2-6
size: -
V: TRBV4-1
D: TRBD2